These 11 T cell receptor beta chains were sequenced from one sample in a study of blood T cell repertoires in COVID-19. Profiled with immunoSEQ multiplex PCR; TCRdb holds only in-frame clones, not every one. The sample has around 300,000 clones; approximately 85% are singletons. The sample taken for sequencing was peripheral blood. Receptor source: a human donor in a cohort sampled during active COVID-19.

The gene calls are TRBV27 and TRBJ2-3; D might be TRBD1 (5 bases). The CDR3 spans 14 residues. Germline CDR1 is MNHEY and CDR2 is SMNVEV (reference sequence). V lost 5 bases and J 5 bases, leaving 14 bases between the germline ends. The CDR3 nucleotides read TGTGCCAGCAGTACATACAGGTTCGGAGATACGCAGTATTTT. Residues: CASSTYRFGDTQYF.

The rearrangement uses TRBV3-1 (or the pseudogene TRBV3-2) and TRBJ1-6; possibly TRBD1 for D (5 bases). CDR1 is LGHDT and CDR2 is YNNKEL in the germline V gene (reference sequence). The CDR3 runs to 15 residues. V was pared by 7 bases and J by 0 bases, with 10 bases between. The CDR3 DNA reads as TGTGCCAGCACCGCGACAGTCTCCTATAATTCACCCCTCCACTTT. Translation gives CASTATVSYNSPLHF.

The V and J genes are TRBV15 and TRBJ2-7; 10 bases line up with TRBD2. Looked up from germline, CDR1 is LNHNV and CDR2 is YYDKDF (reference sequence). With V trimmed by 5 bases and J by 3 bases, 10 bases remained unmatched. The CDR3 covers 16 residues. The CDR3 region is CATSAATSGAYYEQYF. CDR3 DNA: TGTGCCACCAGCGCAGCCACTAGCGGGGCGTACTACGAGCAGTACTTC.

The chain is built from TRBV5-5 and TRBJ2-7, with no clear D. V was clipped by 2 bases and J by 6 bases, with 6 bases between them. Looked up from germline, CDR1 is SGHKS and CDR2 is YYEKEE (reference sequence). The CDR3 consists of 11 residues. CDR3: CASSFISEQYF. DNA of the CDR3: TGTGCCAGCAGCTTTATCTCCGAGCAGTACTTC.

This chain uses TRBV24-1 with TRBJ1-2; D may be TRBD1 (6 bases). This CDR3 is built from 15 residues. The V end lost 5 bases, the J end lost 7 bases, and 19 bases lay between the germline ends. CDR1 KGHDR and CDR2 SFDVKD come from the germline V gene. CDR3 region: CATSAGEGVSRGYTF. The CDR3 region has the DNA TGTGCCACCAGTGCTGGGGAGGGGGTCTCGCGTGGCTACACCTTC.

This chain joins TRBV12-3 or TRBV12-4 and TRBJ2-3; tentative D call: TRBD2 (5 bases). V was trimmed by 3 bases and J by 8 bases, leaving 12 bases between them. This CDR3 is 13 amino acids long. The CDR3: CASSFILDGTQYF. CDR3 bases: TGTGCCAGCAGTTTTATACTAGACGGTACGCAGTATTTT.

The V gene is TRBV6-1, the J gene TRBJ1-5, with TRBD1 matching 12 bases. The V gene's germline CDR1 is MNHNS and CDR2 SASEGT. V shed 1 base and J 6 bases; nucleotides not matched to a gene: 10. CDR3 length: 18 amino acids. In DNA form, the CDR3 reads TGTGCCAGCAGTGAAGGGGCCCCGGGACAGGGGGCAGGTCAGCCCCAGCATTTT. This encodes CASSEGAPGQGAGQPQHF.

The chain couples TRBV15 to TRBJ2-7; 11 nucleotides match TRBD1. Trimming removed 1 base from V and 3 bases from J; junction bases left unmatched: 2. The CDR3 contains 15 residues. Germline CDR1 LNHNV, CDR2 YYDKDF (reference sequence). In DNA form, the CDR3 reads TGTGCCACCAGCAGAGGGGGACAGGGGGGCTACGAGCAGTACTTC. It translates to CATSRGGQGGYEQYF.

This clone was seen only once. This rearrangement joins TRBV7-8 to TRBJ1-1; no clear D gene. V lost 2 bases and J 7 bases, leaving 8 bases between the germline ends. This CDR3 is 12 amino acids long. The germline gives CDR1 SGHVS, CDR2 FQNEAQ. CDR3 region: CASSLSTYEAFF. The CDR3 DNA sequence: TGTGCCAGCAGCTTAAGTACCTATGAAGCTTTCTTT. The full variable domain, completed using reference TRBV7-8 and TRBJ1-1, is GAGVSQSPRYKVAKRGQDVALRCDPISGHVSLFWYQQALGQGPEFLTYFQNEAQLDKSGLPSDRFFAERPEGSVSTLKIQRTQQEDSAVYLCASSLSTYEAFFGQGTRLTVV.

The DNA of the CDR3 is TGTGCCAGCAGCTTTTCCATGAGCGGCTACACCTTC. This translates into CASSFSMSGYTF. This chain connects TRBV7-9 to TRBJ1-2; D unclear. The CDR3 extends over 12 amino acids. Per germline, CDR1 SEHNR and CDR2 FQNEAQ (reference sequence). V lost 3 bases and J lost 8, with 10 bases in between.

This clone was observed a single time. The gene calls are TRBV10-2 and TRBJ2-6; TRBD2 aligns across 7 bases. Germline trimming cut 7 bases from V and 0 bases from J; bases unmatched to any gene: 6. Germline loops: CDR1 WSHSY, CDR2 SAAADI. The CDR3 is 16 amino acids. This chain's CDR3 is CASTSGTGSGANVLTF. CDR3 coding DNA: TGCGCCAGCACAAGCGGGACGGGCTCTGGGGCCAACGTCCTGACTTTC.